Here is one T cell receptor (beta chain) with its context. Methods used by the authors: Nucleated cell number was recorded as an estimate derived from reference gene primer amplification. Data came from immunoSEQ multiplex PCR; TCRdb stores just in-frame clones and leaves some out. Clone size and the V and J calls come from that table; the DNA yielded D and trimming. The sample contains about 220,000 clones, approximately 90% of which appear only once. The germline V gene encodes CDR1 SGHRS and CDR2 YFSETQ. This CDR3 has 14 amino acids. The V gene lost 0 bases and the J gene lost 7 bases, with 10 bases spanning the gap. All enrollees were roughly 18 to 100 years old and from 20 to 30 US areas. The data were obtained in a study of blood T cell repertoires in COVID-19. Study context: Samples taken during acute and convalescent COVID-19 were collected in the United States, Italy and Spain.

Sequencing was carried out using PBMCs or T cells enriched from blood (not recorded which). This clonotype originated in a woman aged 18-29 years in a cohort exposed to, infected with or recovered from COVID-19 (not recorded which). V and J are TRBV5-1 and TRBJ2-2; TRBD2 is a possible D gene (6 bases). The chain's CDR3 is CASSLVGEDGELFF. CDR3 in DNA: TGCGCCAGCAGCTTGGTAGGGGAGGACGGGGAGCTGTTTTTT. Full variable domain (rest looked up from reference TRBV5-1 and TRBJ2-2): KAGVTQTPRYLIKTRGQQVTLSCSPISGHRSVSWYQQTPGQGLQFLFEYFSETQRNKGNFPGRFSGRQFSNSRSEMNVSTLELGDSALYLCASSLVGEDGELFFGEGSRLTVL.